These 8 T cell receptor beta chains share one sample of origin, sequenced in a study of T cell responses to AZD1222 COVID-19 vaccine. This table comes from immunoSEQ multiplex PCR, and its TCRdb copy is limited to in-frame clones, with some not included. The sample records around 200,000 clones, approximately 94% being singletons. This sample comprised peripheral blood, obtained 28 days after the second AZD1222 dose. The receptors come from an adult who received the AZD1222 COVID-19 vaccine.

This chain links TRBV10-1 with TRBJ1-1, with no clear D. Trimming left V 4 bases short and J 8 bases short, with 11 bases between. The CDR3 is 12 residues long. Germline V lookup: CDR1 WNHNN, CDR2 SYGVQD (reference sequence). CDR3 sequence (DNA): TGCGCCAGCAGTGCAGTTTCGGGGGAAGCTTTCTTT. Its protein product is CASSAVSGEAFF.

V gene TRBV5-8 combines with J gene TRBJ1-2, with 9 bases fitting TRBD1. The CDR3 contains 13 residues. The trim removed 2 bases at V and 12 bases at J, leaving 8 bases unmatched. The germline V gene has CDR1 SGHTS and CDR2 YDEGEE. CDR3 in amino acids: CASSFPGQGIHTF. CDR3 sequence (DNA): TGTGCCAGCAGCTTCCCGGGACAGGGAATACACACCTTC.

The chain carries TRBV25-1 and TRBJ2-3, with 12 nucleotides matching TRBD1. The length of the CDR3 is 14 residues. From germline, CDR1 is MGHDK and CDR2 SYGVNS. J was trimmed by 5 bases and V by 6 bases; bases with no gene match: 3. CDR3 loop: CASRGQGAGDTQYF. In nucleotides, the CDR3 is TGTGCCAGCAGGGGACAGGGGGCGGGAGATACGCAGTATTTT.

This chain joins TRBV20-1 and TRBJ1-6, with 10 bases that match TRBD1. This CDR3 spans 16 amino acids. J gave up 7 bases and V 3 bases, and 9 bases lay outside the gene matches. CDR1 is DFQATT, CDR2 SNEGSKA, per germline (reference sequence). As DNA, the CDR3 is TGCAGTGCTAGTGACTGGGCGGGACAGGGGAATTCACCCCTCCACTTT. This gives the protein CSASDWAGQGNSPLHF.

The chain has TRBV27 and TRBJ2-1, with D tentatively TRBD2 (6 bases). The germline gives CDR1 MNHEY, CDR2 SMNVEV (reference sequence). V lost 4 bases and J lost 3, with 7 bases in between. This CDR3 has 13 residues. The CDR3 coding sequence is TGTGCCAGCAGTTACGGGGGCTACAATGAGCAGTTCTTC. Translating it yields CASSYGGYNEQFF.

DNA for the CDR3: TGTGCCAGCAGCTTTGGGAGCTATGGCTACACCTTC. It translates to CASSFGSYGYTF. V gene TRBV11-3 combines with J gene TRBJ1-2; no reliable D call. The germline CDR1 and CDR2 sequences are SGHNT and YENEEA. V dropped 3 bases and J dropped 4 bases, with 6 bases sitting between them. The CDR3 spans 12 residues. Full variable domain (missing parts from reference TRBV11-3 and TRBJ1-2): EAGVVQSPRYKIIEKKQPVAFWCNPISGHNTLYWYLQNLGQGPELLIRYENEEAVDDSQLPKDRFSAERLKGVDSTLKIQPAELGDSAVYLCASSFGSYGYTFGSGTRLTVV.

This clone was detected only a few times. The CDR3 loop is CASSLELFSGNTIYF. The CDR3 coding sequence is TGTGCCAGCAGCTTGGAGTTGTTCTCTGGAAACACCATATATTTT. The V gene is TRBV5-8, the J gene TRBJ1-3; no clear D gene. Trimming pared 0 bases from V and 0 bases from J, leaving 7 bases between. The germline CDR1 and CDR2 sequences are SGHTS and YDEGEE. CDR3 size: 15 residues.

The gene calls are TRBV4-3 and TRBJ1-6; D may be TRBD1 (6 bases). The CDR3 has 15 residues. CDR1 and CDR2 from the germline V gene are LGHNA and YSLEER. The V gene lost 0 bases and the J gene lost 7 bases, with 10 bases spanning the gap. CDR3 sequence (DNA): TGCGCCAGCAGCCAAGAGACAGGCGCCAATTCACCCCTCCACTTT. Translating gives CASSQETGANSPLHF.